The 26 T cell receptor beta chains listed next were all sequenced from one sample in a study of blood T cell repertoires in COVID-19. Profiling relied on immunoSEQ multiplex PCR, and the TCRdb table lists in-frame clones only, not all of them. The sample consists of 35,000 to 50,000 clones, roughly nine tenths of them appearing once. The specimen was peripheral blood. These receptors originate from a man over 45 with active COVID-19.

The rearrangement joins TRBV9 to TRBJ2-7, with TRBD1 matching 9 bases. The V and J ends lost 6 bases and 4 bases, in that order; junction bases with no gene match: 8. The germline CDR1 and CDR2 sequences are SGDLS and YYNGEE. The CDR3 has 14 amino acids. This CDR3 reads CASTPGTGLYEQYF. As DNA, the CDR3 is TGTGCCAGCACTCCCGGGACAGGGCTATACGAGCAGTACTTC.

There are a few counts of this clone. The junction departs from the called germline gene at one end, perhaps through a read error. DNA of the CDR3: TGTGCTAGCAGCTATAGACAGAACTTGAACACTGAAGCTTTCTTT. This sequence encodes CASSYRQNLNTEAFF. The rearrangement links TRBV7-7 to TRBJ1-1, with D possibly being TRBD1 (5 bases). The CDR3 runs to 15 residues. Germline values: CDR1 SSHAT, CDR2 FNYEAQ (reference sequence).

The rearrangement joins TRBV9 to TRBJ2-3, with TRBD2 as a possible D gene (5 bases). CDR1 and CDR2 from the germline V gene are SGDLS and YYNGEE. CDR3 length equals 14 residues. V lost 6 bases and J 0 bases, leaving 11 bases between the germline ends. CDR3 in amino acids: CASNLAPSTDTQYF. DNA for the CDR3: TGTGCCAGCAACCTAGCCCCTAGCACAGATACGCAGTATTTT.

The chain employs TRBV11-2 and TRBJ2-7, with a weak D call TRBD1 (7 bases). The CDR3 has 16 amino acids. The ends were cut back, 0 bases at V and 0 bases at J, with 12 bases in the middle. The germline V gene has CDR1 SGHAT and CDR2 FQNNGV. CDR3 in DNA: TGTGCCAGCAGCTTAGATCGGAGGGACAGCTCCTACGAGCAGTACTTC. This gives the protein CASSLDRRDSSYEQYF.

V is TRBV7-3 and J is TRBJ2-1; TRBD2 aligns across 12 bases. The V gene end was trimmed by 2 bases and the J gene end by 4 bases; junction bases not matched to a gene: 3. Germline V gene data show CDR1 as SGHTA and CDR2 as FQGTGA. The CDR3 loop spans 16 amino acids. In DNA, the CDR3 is TGTGCCAGCAGCTTATCGACTAGCGGGGGTTACAATGAGCAGTTCTTC. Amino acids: CASSLSTSGGYNEQFF.

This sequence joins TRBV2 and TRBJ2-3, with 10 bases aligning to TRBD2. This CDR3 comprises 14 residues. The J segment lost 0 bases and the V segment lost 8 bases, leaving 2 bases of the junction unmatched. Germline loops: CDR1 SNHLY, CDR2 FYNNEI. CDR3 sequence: CASQGLASTDTQYF. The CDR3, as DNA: TGTGCCAGCCAGGGACTAGCGAGCACAGATACGCAGTATTTT.

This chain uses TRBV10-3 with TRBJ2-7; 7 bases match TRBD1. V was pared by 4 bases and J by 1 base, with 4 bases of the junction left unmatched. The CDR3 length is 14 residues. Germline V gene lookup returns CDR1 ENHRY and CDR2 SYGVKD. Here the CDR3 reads CAISGSTGSYEQYF. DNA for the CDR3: TGTGCCATCAGTGGCTCGACAGGGTCCTACGAGCAGTACTTC.

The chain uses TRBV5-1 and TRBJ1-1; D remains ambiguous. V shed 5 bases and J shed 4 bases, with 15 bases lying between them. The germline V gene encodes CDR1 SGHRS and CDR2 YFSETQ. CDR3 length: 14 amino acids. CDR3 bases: TGCGCCAGCAGGATCCGGGATTTCGCCACTGAAGCTTTCTTT. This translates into CASRIRDFATEAFF.

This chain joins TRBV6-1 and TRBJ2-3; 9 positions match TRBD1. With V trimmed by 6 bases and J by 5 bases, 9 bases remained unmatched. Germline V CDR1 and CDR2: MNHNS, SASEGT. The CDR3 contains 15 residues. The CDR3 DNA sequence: TGTGCCAGCAGGGCGAGACAGGGGGGGCAAGATACGCAGTATTTT. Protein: CASRARQGGQDTQYF.

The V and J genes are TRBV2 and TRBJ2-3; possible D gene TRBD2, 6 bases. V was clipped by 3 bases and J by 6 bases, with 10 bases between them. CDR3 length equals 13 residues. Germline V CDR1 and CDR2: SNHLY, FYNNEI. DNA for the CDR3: TGTGCCAGCAGTGAGGAGGGAAAGGATACGCAGTATTTT. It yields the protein CASSEEGKDTQYF. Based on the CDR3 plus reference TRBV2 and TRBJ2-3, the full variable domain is EPEVTQTPSHQVTQMGQEVILRCVPISNHLYFYWYRQILGQKVEFLVSFYNNEISEKSEIFDDQFSVERPDGSNFTLKIRSTKLEDSAMYFCASSEEGKDTQYFGPGTRLTVL.

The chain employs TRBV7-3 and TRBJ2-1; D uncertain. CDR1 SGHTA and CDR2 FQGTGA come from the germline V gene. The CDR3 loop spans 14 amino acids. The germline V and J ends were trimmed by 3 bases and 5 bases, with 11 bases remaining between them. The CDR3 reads CASSFDSTNNEQFF. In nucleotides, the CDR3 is TGTGCCAGCAGCTTCGACTCAACCAACAATGAGCAGTTCTTC.

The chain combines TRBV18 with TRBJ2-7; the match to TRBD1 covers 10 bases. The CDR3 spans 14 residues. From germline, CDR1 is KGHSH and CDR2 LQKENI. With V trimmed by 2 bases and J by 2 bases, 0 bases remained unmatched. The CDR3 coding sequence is TGTGCCAGCTCACCAGGGACAGGGGCCTACGAGCAGTACTTC. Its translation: CASSPGTGAYEQYF.

CDR3 coding DNA: TGTGCCAGCAGCCAGGACAGCACCGTCGAGCAGTACTTC. As protein: CASSQDSTVEQYF. The rearrangement joins TRBV13 to TRBJ2-7; TRBD1 is a possible D gene (6 bases). Germline V gene lookup returns CDR1 PRHDT and CDR2 FYEKMQ (reference sequence). The V and J ends lost 5 bases and 6 bases respectively, with 14 bases between them. The CDR3 extends over 13 amino acids. The full variable domain, completed using reference TRBV13 and TRBJ2-7, is AAGVIQSPRHLIKEKRETATLKCYPIPRHDTVYWYQQGPGQDPQFLISFYEKMQSDKGSIPDRFSAQQFSDYHSELNMSSLELGDSALYFCASSQDSTVEQYFGPGTRLTVT.

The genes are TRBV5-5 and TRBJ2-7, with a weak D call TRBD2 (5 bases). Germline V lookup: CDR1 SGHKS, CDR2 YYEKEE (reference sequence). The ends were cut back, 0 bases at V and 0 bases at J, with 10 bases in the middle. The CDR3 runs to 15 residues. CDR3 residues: CASSLDQRSSYEQYF. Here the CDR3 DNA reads TGTGCCAGCAGCTTGGATCAGCGGAGCTCCTACGAGCAGTACTTC.

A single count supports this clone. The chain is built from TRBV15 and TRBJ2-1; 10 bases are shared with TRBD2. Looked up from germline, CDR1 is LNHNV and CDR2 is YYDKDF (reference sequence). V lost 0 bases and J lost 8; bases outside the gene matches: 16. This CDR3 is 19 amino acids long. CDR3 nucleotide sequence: TGTGCCACCAGCAGAGATAGGCTAGCGGGAGAGTGGGAGGGGGATGAGCAGTTCTTC. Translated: CATSRDRLAGEWEGDEQFF.

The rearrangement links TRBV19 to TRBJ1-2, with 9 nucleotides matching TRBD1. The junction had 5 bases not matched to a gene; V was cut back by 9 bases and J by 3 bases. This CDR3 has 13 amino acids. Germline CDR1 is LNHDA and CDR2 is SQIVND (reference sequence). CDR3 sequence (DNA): TGTGCCAGCAAGACAGGGGGAGACTATGGCTACACCTTC. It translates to CASKTGGDYGYTF.

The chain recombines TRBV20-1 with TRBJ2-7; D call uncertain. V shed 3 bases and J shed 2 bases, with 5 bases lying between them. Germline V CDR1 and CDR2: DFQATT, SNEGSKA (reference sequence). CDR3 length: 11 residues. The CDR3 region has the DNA TGCAGTGCTAGTCCGGCCTACGAGCAGTACTTC. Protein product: CSASPAYEQYF.

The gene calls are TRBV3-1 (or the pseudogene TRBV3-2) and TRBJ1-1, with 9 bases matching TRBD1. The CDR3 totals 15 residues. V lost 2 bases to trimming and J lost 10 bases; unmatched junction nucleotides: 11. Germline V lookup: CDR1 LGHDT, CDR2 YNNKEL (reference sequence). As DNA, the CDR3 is TGTGCCAGCAGCCAATGGGACAGGGTAAATGAGGGAGCTTTCTTT. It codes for CASSQWDRVNEGAFF.

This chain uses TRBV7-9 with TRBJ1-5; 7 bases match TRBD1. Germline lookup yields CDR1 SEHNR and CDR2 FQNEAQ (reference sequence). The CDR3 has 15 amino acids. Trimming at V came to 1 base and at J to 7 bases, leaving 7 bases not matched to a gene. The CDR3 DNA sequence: TGTGCCAGCAGCTTAGATGGTGCAGGGGGGCAGCCCCAGCATTTT. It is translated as CASSLDGAGGQPQHF.

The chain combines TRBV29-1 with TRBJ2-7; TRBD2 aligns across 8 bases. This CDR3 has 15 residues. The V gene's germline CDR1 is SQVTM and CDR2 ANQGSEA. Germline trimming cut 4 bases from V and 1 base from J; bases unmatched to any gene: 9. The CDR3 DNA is TGCAGCGTTGGCTCTTCAGCGGGGGTTTCCTACGAGCAGTACTTC. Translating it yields CSVGSSAGVSYEQYF.

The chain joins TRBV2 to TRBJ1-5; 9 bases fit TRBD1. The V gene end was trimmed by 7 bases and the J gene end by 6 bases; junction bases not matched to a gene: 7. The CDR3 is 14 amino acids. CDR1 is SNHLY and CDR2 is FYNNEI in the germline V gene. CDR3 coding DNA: TGTGCCAGCACGAACAGGGGGCGAAGTCAGCCCCAGCATTTT. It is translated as CASTNRGRSQPQHF.

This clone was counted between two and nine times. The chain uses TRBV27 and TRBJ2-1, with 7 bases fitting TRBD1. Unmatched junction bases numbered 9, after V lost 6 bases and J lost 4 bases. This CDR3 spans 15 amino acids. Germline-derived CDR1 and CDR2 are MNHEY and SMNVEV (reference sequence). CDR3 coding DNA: TGTGCCAGCAGACGATCGGGACAGCCATACAATGAGCAGTTCTTC. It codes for CASRRSGQPYNEQFF.

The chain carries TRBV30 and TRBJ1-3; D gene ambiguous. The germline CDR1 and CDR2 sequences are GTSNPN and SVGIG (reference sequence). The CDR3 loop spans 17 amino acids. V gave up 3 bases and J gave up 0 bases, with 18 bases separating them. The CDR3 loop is CAWRRSISGSSGNTIYF. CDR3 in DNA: TGTGCCTGGAGGCGGTCTATCAGTGGTAGCTCTGGAAACACCATATATTTT.

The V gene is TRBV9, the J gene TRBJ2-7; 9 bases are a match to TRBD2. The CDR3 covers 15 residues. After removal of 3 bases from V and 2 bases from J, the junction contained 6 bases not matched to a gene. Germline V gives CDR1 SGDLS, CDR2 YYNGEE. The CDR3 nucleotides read TGTGCCAGCAGCGGCGGACTAGCGAAACCCTACGAGCAGTACTTC. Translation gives CASSGGLAKPYEQYF.

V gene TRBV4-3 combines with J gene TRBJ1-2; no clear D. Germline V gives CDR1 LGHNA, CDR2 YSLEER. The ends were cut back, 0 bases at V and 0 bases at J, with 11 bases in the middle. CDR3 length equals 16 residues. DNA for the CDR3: TGCGCCAGCAGCCAAGATAGTCGGGGATCTAACTATGGCTACACCTTC. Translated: CASSQDSRGSNYGYTF.

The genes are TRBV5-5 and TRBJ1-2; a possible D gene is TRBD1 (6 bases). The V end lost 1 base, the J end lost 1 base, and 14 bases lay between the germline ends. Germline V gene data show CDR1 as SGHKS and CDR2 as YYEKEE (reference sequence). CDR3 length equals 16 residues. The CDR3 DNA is TGTGCCAGCAGCTTGAAACAGGGCCCGGGTAACTATGGCTACACCTTC. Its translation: CASSLKQGPGNYGYTF.